This record concerns one T cell receptor (beta chain) sequence. No antigen is known for it. The input lacks base qualities; no much larger clone sits a single base away. This sample is drawn from a study of blood T cell repertoires in COVID-19 (dated by TCRdb to 2018 to 2020). Turning to the overall study: Samples from collaborators originated in the United States, Italy and Spain and spanned both the acute and convalescent phases of COVID-19. The material from the prospective study consisted of cDNA or gDNA derived from T cells, B-cell-depleted T cells, or PBMCs. The dataset comprised deeply sampled blood TCRbeta repertoires from subjects exposed to, actively infected with, or recovered from COVID-19. The repertoires were made available in a free public database intended to serve as a resource for research on the immune response to SARS-CoV-2. Samples were obtained from the ongoing ImmuneRACE study (first 160 participants) and from approximately 1,200 subjects provided by 6 global collaborators. Nearly every sample came with metadata listing a de-identified subject ID, COVID-19 status, age in years and sex. Where available, HLA class I and class II types were obtained from metadata supplied by the sample provider rather than from assay-based typing.

TCRbeta CDR3 regions were amplified from genomic DNA by means of the immunoSEQ Assay, a bias-controlled multiplex PCR. For the original study's pipeline: The number of nucleated cells in each sample was estimated from the amplification of reference gene primers within the assay. To quantify the absolute abundance of each unique TCRbeta CDR3 rearrangement, sequence reads were collapsed and filtered. For each sample, productive Simpson clonality was calculated as the square root of Simpson's diversity index across productive rearrangements. Held by TCRdb, this immuneACCESS table contains in-frame sequences only and omits some clones. Under half of the omission traces to an unresolved V gene where checked; the cause of the rest is unknown. V, J and clone size derive from that table, while D and trimming were established from the DNA sequence. The sample profile shows over 50,000 clones; around 92% of them were found once. About 6.5% of the sample goes to the ten largest clones.

CDR1 and CDR2 (SNHLY, FYNNEI) derive from the germline V gene. The V end loses 3 bases and the J end loses 3 bases, and a stretch of 11 bases separates them. The CDR3 covers 14 residues, taking in both the cysteine and the phenylalanine. The kept DNA is CDR3 alone, 42 bases in frame from the first base. On the study overall, not on this receptor specifically: Clinical and demographic metadata were provided uncurated, with the amount varying by source and participant.

Collaborating institutions collected whole blood in K2EDTA tubes following their own protocols. For TCRbeta analysis, collaborators shipped samples as frozen whole blood, isolated PBMCs, or DNA extracted from either of those sample types. The specimen sequenced was peripheral blood. This clonotype was obtained from a man aged 50 or older with active COVID-19. Recombination linked TRBV2 to TRBJ1-1, and perhaps TRBD1 as D gene, on 6 matching bases. The nucleotides read TGTGCCAGCAGTGAGAACAGGGTGGACACTGAAGCTTTCTTT. It translates as CASSENRVDTEAFF.